The 22 T cell receptor beta chains below were found in one sample sequenced in a study of T cells in Graves' hyperthyroidism and ophthalmopathy. RNA transcripts were the template for amplifying TCR beta CDR3 regions. Carried out on the TCR CDR3, a first-round RT-PCR used the HTBI primer set. In TCRdb, the multiplex PCR reads were re-called with MiXCR into one record per CDR3 protein. Of 500,000 to 800,000 distinct CDR3 sequences listed, nearly 45% are singletons. The sample was peripheral blood or thyroid tissue (not recorded which). The receptors were sampled from an adult man with Graves' disease, either hyperthyroidism or ophthalmopathy (not recorded which).

At least ten counts were recorded for this clonotype. V usage is TRBV6-5 and J usage is TRBJ1-6, with no clear D. V shed 7 bases and J shed 6 bases, with 16 bases lying between them. This CDR3 comprises 15 residues. Per the germline V gene, CDR1 is MNHEY and CDR2 is SVGAGI. For the CDR3, the DNA is TGTGCCAGCACTTCCGACCGGGCCGTTAATTCACCCCTCCACTTT. Its protein is CASTSDRAVNSPLHF.

This chain joins TRBV19 and TRBJ2-7; TRBD1 matches at 9 bases. This CDR3 region has 19 residues. Looked up from germline, CDR1 is LNHDA and CDR2 is SQIVND (reference sequence). The V gene end was trimmed by 3 bases and the J gene end by 3 bases; junction bases not matched to a gene: 18. CDR3 sequence (DNA): TGTGCCAGTAGTATCGGGACAGGGCCCGGGAGGACTCTTTTCTACGAGCAGTACTTC. Protein sequence: CASSIGTGPGRTLFYEQYF.

This clonotype was found many times. This rearrangement joins TRBV19 to TRBJ2-7; D gene ambiguous. The CDR3 runs to 12 residues. Germline V CDR1 and CDR2: LNHDA, SQIVND (reference sequence). The germline V and J ends were trimmed by 0 bases and 6 bases, with 6 bases remaining between them. CDR3 coding DNA: TGTGCCAGTAGTATAGAGAAGAGCGAGCAGTACTTC. Protein sequence: CASSIEKSEQYF.

The chain recombines TRBV9 with TRBJ2-7, with 7 bases fitting TRBD2. Looked up from germline, CDR1 is SGDLS and CDR2 is YYNGEE. CDR3 length: 15 residues. The ends lost 0 bases at V and 1 base at J; junction bases unmatched: 4. CDR3 amino acids: CASSVAPGGSYEQYF. The CDR3 DNA is TGTGCCAGCAGCGTAGCTCCGGGAGGATCCTACGAGCAGTACTTC.

For this clonotype: At one end, the junction sequence differs from germline, possibly due to a read error. This sequence joins TRBV20-1 and TRBJ1-1; 9 nucleotides align to TRBD1. This CDR3 region has 14 residues. Per germline, CDR1 DFQATT and CDR2 SNEGSKA (reference sequence). The CDR3 here is CSARADRGDTEAFF. In nucleotides, the CDR3 is TGCAGTGCTAGAGCTGACAGGGGGGACACCGAAGCTTTCTTT.

This clonotype was detected ten times or more. J is TRBJ1-1 and V is TRBV20-1; D not certain. CDR3 size: 13 residues. V was shortened by 6 bases and J by 0 bases, with 11 bases between the two germline ends. Germline CDR1 is DFQATT and CDR2 is SNEGSKA (reference sequence). CDR3 in DNA: TGCAGTGCGAGGATACCTATGAACACTGAAGCTTTCTTT. This codes for CSARIPMNTEAFF.

This clonotype was counted once. One junction end does not reproduce the germline sequence, and a read error may be involved. The gene calls are TRBV6-6 and TRBJ2-7; TRBD2 matches 11 bases. Germline V gives CDR1 MNHNY, CDR2 SVGAGI (reference sequence). This CDR3 comprises 21 residues. The CDR3 region is CAISSNYAGTSGPVSSYEQYF. The CDR3 region has the DNA TGTGCCATCAGTAGTAATTACGCCGGGACTAGCGGTCCTGTTAGCTCCTACGAGCAGTACTTC.

The V call is TRBV20-1, the J call TRBJ1-1; 8 nucleotides match TRBD1. The CDR3 covers 14 residues. The germline V gene encodes CDR1 DFQATT and CDR2 SNEGSKA (reference sequence). With 3 bases clipped from V and 1 base from J, the junction kept 4 bases outside the gene matches. CDR3 sequence reads: CSARSGTGNTEAFF. The CDR3 DNA follows: TGCAGTGCTAGGTCGGGGACAGGGAACACTGAAGCTTTCTTT.

This clonotype was recorded at least ten times. J is TRBJ1-4 and V is TRBV29-1; no clear D. The CDR3 has 13 residues. V was cut by 0 bases and J by 10 bases, with 12 bases left in between. Looked up from germline, CDR1 is SQVTM and CDR2 is ANQGSEA. This CDR3 reads CSVEESSTPKLFF. CDR3 sequence (DNA): TGCAGCGTTGAAGAGTCCTCGACTCCAAAACTGTTTTTT.

This clonotype was seen once. This could be a read error, since a much larger clone is one nucleotide away. This chain joins TRBV7-2 and TRBJ1-5; a weak D match, TRBD1 (6 bases). Trimming removed 3 bases from V and 7 bases from J, with 16 bases in between. CDR3 length: 15 residues. The V gene's germline CDR1 is SGHTA and CDR2 FQGNSA. The CDR3 nucleotides read TGTGCCAGCAGCTTGGGGTACAGGGTGGGCCAGCCCCAGCATTTT. This gives the protein CASSLGYRVGQPQHF.

This chain joins TRBV9 and TRBJ1-1; D might be TRBD1 (5 bases). The V gene's germline CDR1 is SGDLS and CDR2 YYNGEE. The germline V and J ends were trimmed by 4 bases and 4 bases, with 14 bases remaining between them. The CDR3 runs to 14 residues. CDR3 loop: CASSPGGEPTEAFF. CDR3 nucleotide sequence: TGTGCCAGCAGCCCAGGAGGGGAACCCACTGAAGCTTTCTTT.

This clonotype was found many times. The V gene is TRBV28, the J gene TRBJ1-6, with unresolved D. Deletions cut 7 bases from V and 3 bases from J, with 13 bases between. Germline CDR1 and CDR2: MDHEN and SYDVKM. The CDR3 runs to 15 residues. The CDR3 sequence: CASTLRADYNSPLHF. The CDR3 DNA follows: TGTGCCAGCACGTTGCGGGCGGACTATAATTCACCCCTCCACTTT.

The sample holds a few counts of this clonotype. The chain combines TRBV20-1 with TRBJ2-5; D is undetermined. Between the trimmed V and J ends, which lost 0 bases and 4 bases, there was a span of 9 bases. The germline CDR1 and CDR2 sequences are DFQATT and SNEGSKA (reference sequence). This CDR3 region has 13 residues. CDR3 DNA sequence: TGCAGTGCTAGAGATTTTCCCGGAGAGACCCAGTACTTC. It yields the protein CSARDFPGETQYF.

In regard to this clonotype: A read error may be the cause here, since a much bigger clone is one base away. The chain links TRBV20-1 to TRBJ2-2; D is tentatively TRBD1 or TRBD2 (6 bases each). From germline, CDR1 is DFQATT and CDR2 SNEGSKA (reference sequence). The CDR3 is 13 amino acids. CDR3 amino acids: CSAAVQGGGEPFF. The CDR3 DNA is TGCAGTGCTGCGGTACAGGGCGGCGGGGAGCCGTTTTTT.

This chain uses TRBV29-1 with TRBJ2-7; 9 bases fit TRBD1. Germline V lookup: CDR1 SQVTM, CDR2 ANQGSEA. The CDR3 has 16 residues. With 7 bases clipped from V and 6 bases from J, the junction kept 19 bases outside the gene matches. The CDR3 DNA reads TGCAGCGCCGGTCCCGGACAGGGGAGCAATAGGGGCGAGCAGTACTTC. Its protein product is CSAGPGQGSNRGEQYF.

This chain joins TRBV24-1 and TRBJ1-2, with D perhaps matching TRBD1 (6 bases). V was shortened by 5 bases and J by 4 bases, with 10 bases between the two germline ends. This CDR3 has 13 amino acids. CDR1 is KGHDR, CDR2 SFDVKD, per germline. CDR3: CATSGQGSYGYTF. CDR3 DNA sequence: TGTGCCACCAGTGGGCAGGGGAGCTATGGCTACACCTTC.

The sample holds many counts of this clonotype. The rearrangement joins TRBV10-3 to TRBJ1-2; D ambiguous. Germline V lookup: CDR1 ENHRY, CDR2 SYGVKD. The CDR3 consists of 13 residues. Deletions cut 0 bases from V and 4 bases from J, with 6 bases between. The CDR3 coding sequence is TGTGCCATCAGTGAGTCCGGATTCTATGGCTACACCTTC. It codes for CAISESGFYGYTF.

This clonotype came up once. A read error may explain this, as a much larger clone is one base away. The CDR3 loop reads CAISARDRGRDGYTF. CDR3 nucleotide sequence: TGTGCCATCAGCGCCCGGGACAGGGGACGAGATGGCTACACCTTC. V and J are TRBV10-3 and TRBJ1-2, with 10 bases fitting TRBD1. The CDR3 is made up of 15 amino acids. Germline values: CDR1 ENHRY, CDR2 SYGVKD. V gave up 6 bases and J gave up 6 bases; unmatched junction bases: 10.

In this sample, this clonotype turned up many times. The gene calls are TRBV24-1 and TRBJ1-2, with a tentative D call TRBD1 (6 bases). Germline V gene data show CDR1 as KGHDR and CDR2 as SFDVKD. This CDR3 region has 15 residues. V was trimmed by 3 bases and J by 5 bases, leaving 15 bases between them. CDR3 DNA: TGTGCCACCAGTGATGAGAGGACAGCTAGATATGGCTACACCTTC. This encodes CATSDERTARYGYTF.

This clonotype is a singleton in its sample. This sequence joins TRBV24-1 and TRBJ1-4; D is undetermined. Germline lookup yields CDR1 KGHDR and CDR2 SFDVKD. There are 14 residues in the CDR3. With 4 bases removed from V and 7 bases from J, the gap between germline ends came to 12 bases. CDR3 nucleotides: TGTGCCACCAGTGAACCGGGAGACGCTGAAAAACTGTTTTTT. It is translated as CATSEPGDAEKLFF.

This clonotype was seen repeatedly, ten times or more. The chain links TRBV19 to TRBJ1-6; D is unresolved. There are 14 residues in the CDR3. Looked up from germline, CDR1 is LNHDA and CDR2 is SQIVND (reference sequence). V was trimmed by 8 bases and J by 10 bases, leaving 18 bases between them. In nucleotides, the CDR3 is TGTGCCAGTGAACCCGGGAGGAGCCAATCACCCCTCCACTTT. Protein product: CASEPGRSQSPLHF.

With respect to this clonotype: A much bigger clone sits one base away, suggesting this may be a read error. The chain combines TRBV20-1 with TRBJ2-7; D remains ambiguous. The germline gives CDR1 DFQATT, CDR2 SNEGSKA (reference sequence). Trimming took off 5 bases at V and 3 bases at J, with 8 bases between the two ends. The CDR3 is made up of 11 amino acids. CDR3 sequence reads: CSAWANYEQYF. In DNA form, the CDR3 reads TGCAGTGCTTGGGCTAACTACGAGCAGTACTTC.